Listed below are T cell receptor beta chains from one sample, sequenced in a study of blood T cell repertoires in COVID-19. The assay was immunoSEQ multiplex PCR, and TCRdb's table has in-frame clones only and misses some. The sample holds around 460,000 clones, roughly 90% seen once. The specimen sequenced was peripheral blood. The receptors were sampled from a man between 18 and 29 years old with COVID-19, enrolled during active disease. CDR3s include the opening cysteine and the closing phenylalanine or tryptophan. Fields, in order: D gene, J gene, V gene, clone size, CDR3 DNA, CDR3 protein. A D gene is named only where the DNA matches it firmly. Expanded clones are given a class, and other clones once, few, many or no size at all.

>-|TRBJ2-1|TRBV19|-
TGTGCCAGTTCGGGGGCCTACAATGAGCAGTTCTTC
CASSGAYNEQFF
>-|TRBJ2-7|TRBV11-3|-
TGTGCCAGCAGCCGCCAGGTCTCGACCATGAACGAGCAGTACTTC
CASSRQVSTMNEQYF
>-|TRBJ1-2|TRBV7-8|-
TGTGCCAGCAGTTCGATACCGGGGGATGACTATGGCTACACCTTC
CASSSIPGDDYGYTF
>-|TRBJ2-2|TRBV15|-
TGTGCCACCAGCAGGCCAACCACTCAGGGTGCCGGGGAGCTGTTTTTT
CATSRPTTQGAGELFF
>TRBD1|TRBJ1-6|TRBV6-1|-
TGTGCCAGCAGTGGACGTTACGACAGGGTGCGGTCACCCCTCCACTTT
CASSGRYDRVRSPLHF
>-|TRBJ1-1|TRBV18|-
TGTGCCAGCTCACCACCTCGGACTGAAGCTTTCTTT
CASSPPRTEAFF
>TRBD1|TRBJ1-5|TRBV5-6|-
TGTGCCAGCAGCTTGTTTCGGGACAGCCCCTGGGAGCCCCAGCATTTT
CASSLFRDSPWEPQHF
>TRBD2|TRBJ2-5|TRBV25-1|-
TGTGCCAGCAGTGAGAGCGGGGGACCGAGGACCCAGTACTTC
CASSESGGPRTQYF
>TRBD1|TRBJ1-5|TRBV19|few
TGTGCCAGCCGCCGGGACAGCAAGCGCAATCAGCCCCAGCATTTT
CASRRDSKRNQPQHF
>-|TRBJ2-7|TRBV6-5|-
TGTGCCAGCAGTTCCGGGGGGCGCCCAACCTACGAGCAGTACTTC
CASSSGGRPTYEQYF
>TRBD1|TRBJ1-2|TRBV9|once
TGTGCCAGCAGCGCTACGGGACAGGGAAGGTATGGCTACACCTTC
CASSATGQGRYGYTF
>TRBD1|TRBJ2-7|TRBV19|few
TGTGCCAGTAGGGCAGGGGGTAACGAGCAGTACTTC
CASRAGGNEQYF
>-|TRBJ1-3|TRBV6-6|-
TGTGCCGGCATAAACAGGGTTGGGGGAAACACCATATATTTT
CAGINRVGGNTIYF
>TRBD1|TRBJ2-5|TRBV5-4|once
TGTGCCAGCAGCACGCCATCGGACAGGAGAAAAGAGACCCAGTACTTC
CASSTPSDRRKETQYF
>-|TRBJ1-2|TRBV11-2|-
TGTGCCAGCAGCCTCCAGGGTAACTATGGCTACACCTTC
CASSLQGNYGYTF
>TRBD1|TRBJ2-5|TRBV27|-
TGTGCCAGCAGTCGTATAATTGGGACAGAAAAAGAGACCCAGTACTTC
CASSRIIGTEKETQYF
>-|TRBJ2-7|TRBV5-5|-
TGTGCCAGCAGCTTGTCCAGGTTTAGCGAGCAGTACTTC
CASSLSRFSEQYF
>TRBD2|TRBJ2-1|TRBV6-2/TRBV6-3|-
TGTGCCAGCAGTCCCGAGCGGGGGGACTACAATGAGCAGTTCTTC
CASSPERGDYNEQFF
>-|TRBJ1-6|TRBV19|-
TGTGCCAGTTCCGTCGGTAACTCCTATAATTCACCCCTCCACTTT
CASSVGNSYNSPLHF
>TRBD1|TRBJ2-7|TRBV18|-
TGTGCCAGCTCACTGGTCGGGACAGGGGTTTCAAACGAGCAGTACTTC
CASSLVGTGVSNEQYF
>-|TRBJ1-4|TRBV7-8|-
TGTGCCAGCAGCTTAGCGTTTTTGGGTGAGGTGAGGGAAAAACTGTTTTTT
CASSLAFLGEVREKLFF
>-|TRBJ2-3|TRBV6-5|-
TGTGCCACCCGGGGTAGCGGCACAGATACGCAGTATTTT
CATRGSGTDTQYF
>-|TRBJ2-1|TRBV4-1|-
TGCGCCAGCAGCCAAGTCGGGGTAGCCGATACCTACAATGAGCAGTTCTTC
CASSQVGVADTYNEQFF
>TRBD1|TRBJ1-4|TRBV6-6|-
TGTGCCAGCAGCTCCGCCCCGGGACAGAGGACGGGAAGGGGTGAAAAACTGTTTTTT
CASSSAPGQRTGRGEKLFF
>TRBD1|TRBJ1-5|TRBV19|-
TGTGCCAGTAGTGGGACAGGGGGTAAGCAGCCCCAGCATTTT
CASSGTGGKQPQHF
>-|TRBJ1-2|TRBV9|-
TGTGCCAGCAACGGCAGACTTAACTATGGCTACACCTTC
CASNGRLNYGYTF
>-|TRBJ1-1|TRBV5-1|once
TGCGCCAGCAGCTTGGGATCGGTGAACACTGAAGCTTTCTTT
CASSLGSVNTEAFF
>-|TRBJ2-2|TRBV5-1|-
TGCGCCAGCAGCTTGGCGGGCCAGCGGAGGAACACCGGGGAGCTGTTTTTT
CASSLAGQRRNTGELFF
>TRBD2|TRBJ2-3|TRBV5-1|-
TGCGCCAGCGCGGGAGGGGAAAGCACAGATACGCAGTATTTT
CASAGGESTDTQYF
>TRBD1|TRBJ1-6|TRBV10-2|-
TGCGCCAGCAGTGTTCCGGGACAGAATTCACCCCTCCACTTT
CASSVPGQNSPLHF
>TRBD2|TRBJ2-6|TRBV18|once
TGTGCCAGCTCCCCCGGTAGCGGGAGTTCTGGGGCCAACGTCCTGACTTTC
CASSPGSGSSGANVLTF
>TRBD1|TRBJ2-5|TRBV2|-
TGTGCCAGCAGTAAACTACAGGGGTTCCAAGAGACCCAGTACTTC
CASSKLQGFQETQYF